This paragraph reports one T cell receptor (beta chain). Among the hyperthyroidism patients, all were newly diagnosed, aged 18 to 65, with under 2 months' duration. The data were obtained in a study of Graves' ophthalmopathy and Graves' hyperthyroidism. CDR3 size: 15 residues. The germline CDR1 and CDR2 sequences are SNHLY and FYNNEI. The germline V and J ends were trimmed by 6 bases and 6 bases, with 18 bases remaining between them. RNA transcripts were the source from which TCR beta CDR3 regions were amplified. In the first round, RT-PCR was carried out with HTBI primers, and a multiplex PCR formed the second round. TCRdb recomputed calls from the multiplex PCR reads with MiXCR, one row per CDR3 protein. The sample holds roughly 1.1 million distinct CDR3 sequences, 35% to 40% seen once.

The sequenced sample consisted of peripheral blood or thyroid tissue (not recorded which). The receptor comes from an adult man with Graves' hyperthyroidism. The chain uses TRBV2 and TRBJ1-5; D may be TRBD1 (5 bases). In nucleotides, the CDR3 is TGTGCCAGCAGACTGGGGGTTGGTGATTTTCAGCCCCAGCATTTT. The encoded protein is CASRLGVGDFQPQHF. The entire variable domain, with the rest obtained from reference TRBV2 and TRBJ1-5, is as follows: EPEVTQTPSHQVTQMGQEVILRCVPISNHLYFYWYRQILGQKVEFLVSFYNNEISEKSEIFDDQFSVERPDGSNFTLKIRSTKLEDSAMYFCASRLGVGDFQPQHFGDGTRLSIL.